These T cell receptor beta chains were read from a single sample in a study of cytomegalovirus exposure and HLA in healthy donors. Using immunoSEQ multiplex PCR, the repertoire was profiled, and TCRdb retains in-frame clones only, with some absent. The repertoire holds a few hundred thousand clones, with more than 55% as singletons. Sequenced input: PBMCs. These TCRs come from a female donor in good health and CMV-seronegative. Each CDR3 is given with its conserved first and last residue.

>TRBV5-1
CASSSPKGQGFDDYEQYF
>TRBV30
CAWGRGIFYTGELFF
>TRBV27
CASSSDRANYGYTF
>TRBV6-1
CASSELAVNYEQYF
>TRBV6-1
CASSEPGLAGGWGADTQYF
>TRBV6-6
CASSSGLAGVQETQYF
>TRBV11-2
CASSLSAGGLDEQFF
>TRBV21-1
CASSNSRTGSFPKEKLFF
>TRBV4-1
CASSQDLTGTGNTIYF
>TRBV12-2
CASRPPFLHEQYF
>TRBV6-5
CATDSYNEQFF
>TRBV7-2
CASSTTSGNYNEQFF
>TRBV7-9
CASSLGVGQGSYEQYF
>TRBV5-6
CASTDGIRYGYTF
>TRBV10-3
CAISESTSGVTDTQYF
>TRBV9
CASSVWGTSTYEQYF
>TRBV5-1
CASSGQGSDSMGYTF
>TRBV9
CASSVDPAGPAFSYEQYF
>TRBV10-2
CASSEAGRNTEAFF
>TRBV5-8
CASSYTAGSGNTIYF
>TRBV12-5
CASGQGGSGNTIYF
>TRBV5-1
CASSLTTGGYEQYF
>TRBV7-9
CASTLAGQETQYF
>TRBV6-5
CASSYQRGTDTQYF
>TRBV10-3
CAISESGIEAFF
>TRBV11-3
CASSLESGMPYEQYF
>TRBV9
CASSAPRGLDTGELFF
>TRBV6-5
CASRSRGGSGGYTF
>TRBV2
CASDRDSYEQYF
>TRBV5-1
CASSTETGLAGDEQYF
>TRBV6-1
CASSEYGMGEQFF
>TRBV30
CAWKRDRGTGELFF
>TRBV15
CATSRGKQGTNEKLFF
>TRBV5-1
CASSLSGGAEQYF
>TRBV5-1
CASSSWTGRNTEAFF
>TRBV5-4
CASSLRTGTGYGYTF
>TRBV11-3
CASSFRGSYEQYF
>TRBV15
CATSTGGQPQHF
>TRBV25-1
CASSEVGLHLNEQYF
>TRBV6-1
CAGTGTSGSVRELFF